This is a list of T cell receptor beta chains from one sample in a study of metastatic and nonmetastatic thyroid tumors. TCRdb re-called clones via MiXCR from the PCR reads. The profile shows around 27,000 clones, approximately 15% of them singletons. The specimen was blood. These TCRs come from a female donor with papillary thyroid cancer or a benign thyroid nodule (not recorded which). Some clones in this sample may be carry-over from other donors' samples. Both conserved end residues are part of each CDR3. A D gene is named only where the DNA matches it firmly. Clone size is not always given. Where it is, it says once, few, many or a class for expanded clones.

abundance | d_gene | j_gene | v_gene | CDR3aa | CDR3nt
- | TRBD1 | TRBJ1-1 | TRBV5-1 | CASSLGQGATEAFF | TGCGCCAGCAGCTTAGGACAGGGGGCCACTGAAGCTTTCTTT
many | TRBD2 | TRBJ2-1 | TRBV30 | CAWSPGLAGGYEQFF | TGTGCCTGGAGCCCCGGACTAGCGGGAGGCTATGAGCAGTTCTTC
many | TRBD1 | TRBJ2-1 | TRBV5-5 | CASSPLRQGTNEQFF | TGTGCCAGCAGCCCCCTGCGACAGGGGACGAATGAGCAGTTCTTC
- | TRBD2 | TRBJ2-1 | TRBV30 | CAWKREVLNEQFF | TGTGCCTGGAAGCGGGAGGTACTGAATGAGCAGTTCTTC
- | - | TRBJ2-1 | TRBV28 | CASSPLVNEQFF | TGTGCCAGCAGTCCCCTCGTCAATGAGCAGTTCTTC
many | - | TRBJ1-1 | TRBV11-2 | CASSSRLANTEAFF | TGTGCCAGCAGCTCCCGTTTAGCTAACACTGAAGCTTTCTTT
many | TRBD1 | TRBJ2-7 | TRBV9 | CASSGGQGRRNEQYF | TGTGCCAGCAGCGGGGGACAGGGGAGAAGAAACGAGCAGTACTTC
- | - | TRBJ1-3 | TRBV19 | CASSPPCGSSGNTIYF | TGTGCCAGTAGTCCCCCATGCGGCAGCTCTGGAAACACCATATATTTT
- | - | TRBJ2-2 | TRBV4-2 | CASSQGGDTGELFF | TGTGCCAGCAGCCAAGGAGGAGACACCGGGGAGCTGTTTTTT
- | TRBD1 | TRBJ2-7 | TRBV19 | CASSAPGQGYEQYF | TGTGCCAGTAGTGCACCGGGACAGGGGTACGAGCAGTACTTC
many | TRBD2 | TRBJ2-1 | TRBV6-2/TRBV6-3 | CASSSTSGNFF | TGTGCCAGCAGTTCGACTAGCGGGAATTTCTTC
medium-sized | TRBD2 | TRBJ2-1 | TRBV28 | CASSSAGENEQFF | TGTGCCAGCAGTTCTGCGGGGGAGAATGAGCAGTTCTTC
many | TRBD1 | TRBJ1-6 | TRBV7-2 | CASSRRTGGLIDNSPLHF | TGTGCCAGCAGCCGTAGGACAGGGGGCCTAATTGATAATTCACCCCTCCACTTT
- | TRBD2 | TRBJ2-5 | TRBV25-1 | CASRRTIGRWTQYF | TGTGCCAGCCGACGGACTATCGGGAGGTGGACCCAGTACTTC
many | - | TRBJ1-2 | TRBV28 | CASSLTQGYGYTF | TGTGCCAGCAGTTTAACGCAGGGCTATGGCTACACCTTC
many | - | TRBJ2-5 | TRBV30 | CAWSVIGETQYF | TGTGCCTGGAGTGTAATCGGGGAGACCCAGTACTTC
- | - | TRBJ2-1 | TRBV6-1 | CASGRTIGYNEQFF | TGTGCCAGCGGTAGGACTATCGGGTACAATGAGCAGTTCTTC
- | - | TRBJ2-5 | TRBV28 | CASSLGQWPQETQYF | TGTGCCAGCAGTTTGGGCCAGTGGCCCCAAGAGACCCAGTACTTC
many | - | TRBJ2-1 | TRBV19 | CASRHRPGSYNEQFF | TGTGCCAGTAGACACCGACCAGGCTCCTACAATGAGCAGTTCTTC
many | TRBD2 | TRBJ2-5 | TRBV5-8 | CASSFLAGGETQYF | TGTGCCAGCAGCTTCTTAGCGGGAGGGGAGACCCAGTACTTC
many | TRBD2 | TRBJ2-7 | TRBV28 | CASSLGTSGRYEQYF | TGTGCCAGCAGTTTAGGGACTAGCGGGAGGTACGAGCAGTACTTC
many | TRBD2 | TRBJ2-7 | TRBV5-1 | CASSLGGGSSYEQYF | TGCGCCAGCAGCTTAGGCGGGGGGAGCTCCTACGAGCAGTACTTC
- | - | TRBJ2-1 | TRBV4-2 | CASSPGRTLQNEQFF | TGTGCCAGCAGCCCGGGACGGACCCTCCAAAATGAGCAGTTCTTC
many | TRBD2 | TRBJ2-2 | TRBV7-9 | CASSVSGAGELFF | TGTGCCAGCAGCGTGAGCGGGGCCGGGGAGCTGTTTTTT
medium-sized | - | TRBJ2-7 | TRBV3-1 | CASSQSNYEQYF | TGTGCCAGCAGCCAAAGCAACTACGAGCAGTACTTC
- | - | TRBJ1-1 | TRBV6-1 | CASREALTTLAFF | TGTGCCAGCAGGGAGGCCCTGACCACTTTAGCTTTCTTT
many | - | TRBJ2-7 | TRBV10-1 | CASSTGSRGEQYF | TGCGCCAGCAGTACGGGATCTAGGGGGGAGCAGTACTTC
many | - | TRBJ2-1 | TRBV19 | CASKAGGGSGGEFF | TGTGCCAGTAAGGCAGGGGGTGGGTCGGGCGGGGAGTTCTTC
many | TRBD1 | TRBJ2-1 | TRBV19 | CASSITGTDYNEQFF | TGTGCCAGTAGTATAACTGGGACAGACTACAATGAGCAGTTCTTC
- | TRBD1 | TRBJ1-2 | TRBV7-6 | CASSIQGDYGYTF | TGTGCCAGCAGCATACAGGGGGACTATGGCTACACCTTC
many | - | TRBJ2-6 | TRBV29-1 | CSAVESHRANVLTF | TGCAGCGCAGTCGAGAGTCATAGGGCCAACGTCCTGACTTTC
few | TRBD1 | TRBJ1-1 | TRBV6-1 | CASSRQGNTEAFF | TGTGCCAGCAGTCGACAGGGGAACACTGAAGCTTTCTTT
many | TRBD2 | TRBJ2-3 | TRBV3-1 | CASSPGTSEVDTQYF | TGTGCCAGCAGTCCCGGGACTAGCGAAGTAGATACGCAGTATTTT
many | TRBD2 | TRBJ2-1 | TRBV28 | CASRSLLAGLGEEQFF | TGTGCCAGCAGGTCACTACTAGCGGGCTTAGGGGAAGAGCAGTTCTTC
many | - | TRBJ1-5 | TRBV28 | CANSPYRGNQPQHF | TGTGCCAACAGTCCCTACAGGGGCAATCAGCCCCAGCATTTT
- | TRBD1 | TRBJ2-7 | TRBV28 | CASSPSGTGTYEQYF | TGTGCCAGCAGTCCCTCCGGGACAGGGACTTACGAGCAGTACTTC
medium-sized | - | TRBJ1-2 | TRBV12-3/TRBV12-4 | CASSFGDNPSPSGGYTF | TGTGCCAGCAGTTTTGGGGACAACCCATCTCCGTCTGGCGGCTACACCTTC
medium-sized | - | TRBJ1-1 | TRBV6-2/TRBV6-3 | CASSSPWGWDPEAFF | TGTGCCAGCAGTTCCCCGTGGGGATGGGACCCTGAAGCTTTCTTT
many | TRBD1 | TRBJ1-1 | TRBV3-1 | CASSLGTGSAEAFF | TGTGCCAGCAGCCTCGGGACAGGGTCAGCTGAAGCTTTCTTT
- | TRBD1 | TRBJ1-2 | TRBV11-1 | CASGPDRATSEGYGYTF | TGTGCCAGCGGGCCAGACAGGGCCACGTCCGAAGGGTATGGCTACACCTTC
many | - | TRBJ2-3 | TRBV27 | CASSLASGTDTQYF | TGTGCCAGCAGTTTAGCTAGCGGCACAGATACGCAGTATTTT
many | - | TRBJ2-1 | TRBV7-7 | CASSLASGQGGHNEQFF | TGTGCTAGCAGCTTAGCATCCGGGCAGGGAGGACACAATGAGCAGTTCTTC
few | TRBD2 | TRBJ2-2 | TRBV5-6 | CASSLWRRGITGELFF | TGTGCCAGCAGCCTGTGGCGGCGGGGGATCACCGGGGAGCTGTTTTTT
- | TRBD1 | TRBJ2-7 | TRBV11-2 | CASSFFAARQGPYEQYF | TGTGCCAGCAGCTTTTTTGCCGCCCGACAGGGCCCCTACGAGCAGTACTTC
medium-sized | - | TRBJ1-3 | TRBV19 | CASSPAGTSGNTIYF | TGTGCCAGTAGTCCGGCGGGGACCTCTGGAAACACCATATATTTT